This entry concerns a single T cell receptor beta chain. The sample belongs to a study of cytomegalovirus exposure and HLA in healthy donors. Primers for the PCR totalled 60 Vbeta and 13 Jbeta. Authors' methods: Later, an analysis found approximately 80 million unique TCR beta chains, and 8.5 million to 14 million of these were shared. Assay used: immunoSEQ multiplex PCR; TCRdb lists only in-frame clones, some missing. For V, J and clone size, that table is used; D and trimming come from the DNA. Here the sample spans over 250,000 clones, roughly 85% being singletons. The clonotype comes from a middle-aged man in good health and CMV-seropositive. The sequenced sample was PBMCs.

As DNA, the CDR3 is TGTGCTAGTGGGCCGGGACTAGCGGGATCCACAGATACGCAGTATTTT. It translates to CASGPGLAGSTDTQYF. This chain uses TRBV12-5 with TRBJ2-3; 13 bases line up with TRBD2. Trimming at V came to 6 bases and at J to 2 bases, leaving 5 bases not matched to a gene. Germline values: CDR1 LGHNT, CDR2 FRNRAP. This CDR3 is 16 amino acids long.